The rows below give T cell receptor beta chains drawn from one sample of a study of blood T cell repertoires in COVID-19. Measured with immunoSEQ multiplex PCR; TCRdb has only the in-frame clones, and not every one. The sample contains about 42,000 clones, roughly 81% of which appear only once. What was sequenced was peripheral blood. These receptors all stem from a woman in her 70s in a cohort sampled during active COVID-19. Both conserved end residues are part of each CDR3. D genes are given only for firm matches. Clone size is not always given. Where it is, it says once, few, many or a class for expanded clones.

clone size	V gene	J gene	D gene	CDR3 protein	CDR3 DNA
NA	TRBV12-3/TRBV12-4	TRBJ1-6	NA	CASSYTQGTPLHF	TGTGCCAGCAGTTACACACAGGGTACACCCCTCCACTTT
once	TRBV6-6	TRBJ2-1	TRBD2	CASSYVREGNEQFF	TGTGCCAGCAGTTACGTCCGGGAGGGCAATGAGCAGTTCTTC
NA	TRBV18	TRBJ2-3	TRBD1	CASSPRTGAGGDTQYF	TGTGCCAGCTCACCACGGACAGGGGCGGGTGGAGATACGCAGTATTTT
NA	TRBV6-5	TRBJ1-4	NA	CASSQPGTSGEKLFF	TGTGCCAGCAGCCAACCAGGGACTAGTGGTGAAAAACTGTTTTTT
NA	TRBV7-9	TRBJ2-1	TRBD1	CASSWDRTYNEQFF	TGTGCCAGCAGCTGGGACAGGACCTACAATGAGCAGTTCTTC
NA	TRBV2	TRBJ2-1	NA	CASRVGAPKQFF	TGTGCCAGCAGGGTCGGTGCGCCTAAGCAGTTCTTC
NA	TRBV2	TRBJ2-1	NA	CASGQNYNEQFF	TGTGCCAGCGGCCAAAACTACAATGAGCAGTTCTTC
NA	TRBV6-2/TRBV6-3	TRBJ2-1	TRBD2	CASSALAGSYNEQFF	TGTGCCAGCAGCGCCCTAGCGGGGAGCTACAATGAGCAGTTCTTC
NA	TRBV10-2	TRBJ2-7	NA	CASSSQFYKQYF	TGCGCCAGCAGTTCACAGTTTTACAAGCAGTACTTC
NA	TRBV7-9	TRBJ2-3	TRBD2	CAGGAGAPDTQYF	TGTGCCGGGGGAGCGGGAGCGCCAGATACGCAGTATTTT
NA	TRBV28	TRBJ1-5	TRBD1	CASSPGGWNQPQHF	TGTGCCAGCAGTCCAGGGGGTTGGAATCAGCCCCAGCATTTT
NA	TRBV7-3	TRBJ2-1	NA	CASSPQGAGAPGGSYNEQFF	TGTGCCAGCAGCCCCCAAGGGGCAGGGGCCCCGGGCGGTTCCTACAATGAGCAGTTCTTC
once	TRBV28	TRBJ2-7	NA	CASSLGVSYEQYF	TGTGCCAGCAGTTTGGGCGTGTCCTACGAGCAGTACTTC
NA	TRBV11-2	TRBJ1-6	TRBD1	CASRATGFGSYNSPLHF	TGTGCCAGCAGGGCGACAGGGTTTGGGTCCTATAATTCACCCCTCCACTTT
NA	TRBV29-1	TRBJ2-1	TRBD1	CSVKGQGQYNEQFF	TGCAGCGTCAAGGGACAGGGTCAATACAATGAGCAGTTCTTC
NA	TRBV11-2	TRBJ2-7	TRBD2	CASSLGNSGFYEQYF	TGTGCCAGCAGCTTAGGTAATAGCGGGTTCTACGAGCAGTACTTC
NA	TRBV3-1/TRBV3-2	TRBJ1-1	NA	CASSQDQGNTEAFF	TGTGCCAGCAGCCAAGACCAGGGGAACACTGAAGCTTTCTTT
NA	TRBV7-8	TRBJ2-1	NA	CASSPGYNEQFF	TGTGCCAGCAGCCCCGGGTACAATGAGCAGTTCTTC
NA	TRBV2	TRBJ1-2	TRBD1	CASSETGEDYGYTF	TGTGCCAGCAGTGAAACAGGGGAGGACTATGGCTACACCTTC
NA	TRBV20-1	TRBJ2-7	TRBD2	CSASVPGLAGEQYF	TGCAGTGCTAGTGTTCCGGGACTAGCGGGGGAGCAGTACTTC
NA	TRBV5-1	TRBJ2-5	TRBD2	CASSLGEGGETQYF	TGCGCCAGCAGCTTGGGAGAGGGAGGGGAGACCCAGTACTTC
NA	TRBV5-1	TRBJ2-2	NA	CASSLDRVVSGELFF	TGCGCCAGCAGCTTGGACAGGGTGGTTTCCGGGGAGCTGTTTTTT
NA	TRBV29-1	TRBJ1-1	TRBD1	CSSQGVAEAFF	TGCAGCTCACAGGGGGTAGCGGAAGCTTTCTTT
NA	TRBV19	TRBJ2-5	NA	CASSIARETQYF	TGTGCCAGTAGTATAGCCAGGGAGACCCAGTACTTC
NA	TRBV7-9	TRBJ2-1	TRBD2	CASSDWTSGRTNEQFF	TGTGCCAGCAGCGACTGGACTAGCGGGAGAACCAATGAGCAGTTCTTC
NA	TRBV11-2	TRBJ1-2	NA	CASRPTAGVAGYTF	TGTGCCAGCAGACCGACGGCGGGAGTTGCCGGCTACACCTTC
NA	TRBV29-1	TRBJ1-1	NA	CSVDRDWGGTEAFF	TGCAGCGTTGATAGGGATTGGGGAGGGACTGAAGCTTTCTTT
NA	TRBV6-5	TRBJ1-5	NA	CASSYNGGGGQPQHF	TGTGCCAGCAGTTACAATGGGGGAGGAGGACAGCCCCAGCATTTT
NA	TRBV3-1/TRBV3-2	TRBJ2-7	NA	CASSQDRLVFTEQYF	TGTGCCAGCAGCCAAGATCGGCTAGTTTTTACCGAGCAGTACTTC
NA	TRBV27	TRBJ2-7	TRBD1	CASSPGTGPYEQYF	TGTGCCAGCAGTCCCGGGACAGGGCCTTACGAGCAGTACTTC
NA	TRBV19	TRBJ2-1	TRBD2	CASSISSGHSYNEQFF	TGTGCCAGTAGTATATCTAGCGGGCACTCCTACAATGAGCAGTTCTTC
NA	TRBV5-1	TRBJ2-1	TRBD2	CASSLSGVSYNEQFF	TGCGCCAGCAGCCTTAGCGGGGTCTCCTACAATGAGCAGTTCTTC
NA	TRBV21-1	TRBJ1-1	NA	CASSSRTGILNTEAFF	TGTGCCAGCAGCAGTAGGACAGGAATTTTGAACACTGAAGCTTTCTTT
NA	TRBV9	TRBJ2-3	NA	CASSPGVWGTDTQYF	TGTGCCAGCAGCCCAGGGGTCTGGGGCACAGATACGCAGTATTTT
NA	TRBV7-2	TRBJ2-3	NA	CASSINRGDTQYF	TGTGCCAGCAGCATAAACCGGGGGGATACGCAGTATTTT
NA	TRBV19	TRBJ2-2	TRBD2	CASSTFLTTSPAGELFF	TGTGCCAGTAGTACCTTCCTCACGACTAGCCCAGCCGGGGAGCTGTTTTTT
NA	TRBV7-2	TRBJ1-3	TRBD1	CASSRTGPTGGNTIYF	TGTGCCAGCAGCCGGACAGGACCCACAGGTGGAAACACCATATATTTT
NA	TRBV6-6	TRBJ2-3	TRBD2	CASSFGLAGISDTQYF	TGTGCCAGCAGTTTCGGACTAGCGGGAATATCAGATACGCAGTATTTT
NA	TRBV6-5	TRBJ1-4	NA	CASRARGREGEKLFF	TGTGCCAGCAGGGCCCGAGGAAGGGAGGGGGAAAAACTGTTTTTT
NA	TRBV10-3	TRBJ2-1	TRBD2	CAISEYGLAGDEQFF	TGTGCCATCAGTGAGTACGGACTAGCGGGAGATGAGCAGTTCTTC
NA	TRBV18	TRBJ1-1	NA	CASSPGSGNTEAFF	TGTGCCAGCTCACCAGGGAGCGGGAACACTGAAGCTTTCTTT
NA	TRBV19	TRBJ2-3	TRBD1	CASSISDRRYTQYF	TGTGCCAGTAGTATCTCGGACAGGCGCTATACGCAGTATTTT
NA	TRBV29-1	TRBJ1-2	NA	CSVVFSNYGYTF	TGCAGCGTTGTATTCAGTAACTATGGCTACACCTTC
once	TRBV10-1	TRBJ2-4	NA	CASTPGVGAGKNAIQYF	TGCGCCAGCACCCCCGGGGTGGGGGCTGGAAAAAACGCCATTCAGTACTTC
NA	TRBV19	TRBJ2-7	NA	CASSIASRYEQYF	TGTGCCAGTAGTATTGCTAGCCGCTACGAGCAGTACTTC
NA	TRBV10-3	TRBJ2-6	TRBD2	CAISESGGDLVGANVLTF	TGTGCCATCAGTGAGTCGGGAGGGGACCTAGTTGGGGCCAACGTCCTGACTTTC
NA	TRBV28	TRBJ1-5	TRBD1	CASSYRGLLGQPQHF	TGTGCCAGCAGTTACAGGGGGCTATTGGGTCAGCCCCAGCATTTT
NA	TRBV14	TRBJ1-6	NA	CASSPRQDSPLHF	TGTGCCAGCAGCCCACGACAGGATTCACCCCTCCACTTT
once	TRBV11-2	TRBJ2-7	NA	CASSLGADSSYEQYF	TGTGCCAGCAGCTTAGGGGCCGATAGCTCCTACGAGCAGTACTTC
NA	TRBV5-1	TRBJ2-1	NA	CASSLDRVYNEQFF	TGCGCCAGCAGCTTGGACAGGGTGTACAATGAGCAGTTCTTC